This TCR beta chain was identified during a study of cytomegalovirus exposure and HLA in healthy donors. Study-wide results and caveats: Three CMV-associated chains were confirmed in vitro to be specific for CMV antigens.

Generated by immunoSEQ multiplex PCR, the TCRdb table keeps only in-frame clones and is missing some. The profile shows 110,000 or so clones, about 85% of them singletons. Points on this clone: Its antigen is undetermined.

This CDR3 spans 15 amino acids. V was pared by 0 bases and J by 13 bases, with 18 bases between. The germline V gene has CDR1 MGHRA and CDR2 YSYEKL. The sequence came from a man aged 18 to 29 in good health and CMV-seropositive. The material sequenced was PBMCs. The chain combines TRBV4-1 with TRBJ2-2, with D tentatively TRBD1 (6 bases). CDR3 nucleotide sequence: TGCGCCAGCAGCCAAGACTCGGACAGAGGCCCTTGGCTGTTTTTT. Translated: CASSQDSDRGPWLFF.